Following are 23 T cell receptor beta chains from one sample sequenced in a study of T cells in Graves' hyperthyroidism and ophthalmopathy. Amplification of TCR beta CDR3 regions used RNA as the template. HTBI primers were employed in a first-round RT-PCR of the TCR CDR3. Each CDR3 protein is one row after TCRdb ran MiXCR on the multiplex PCR reads. The sample has 500,000 to 600,000 distinct CDR3 sequences; 35% to 55% are singletons. The sample taken for sequencing was peripheral blood or thyroid tissue (not recorded which). Every receptor here comes from an adult woman with Graves' disease, either hyperthyroidism or ophthalmopathy (not recorded which).

Worth noting for this clonotype: This may come from a read error, since a much larger clone is one base off. This rearrangement joins TRBV6-5 to TRBJ2-7, with D possibly matching TRBD2 (6 bases). The CDR3 runs 15 residues. Germline assignment: CDR1 MNHEY and CDR2 SVGAGI. The CDR3 region is CVSSYSWGEGLEQYF. CDR3 in DNA: TGTGTCAGCAGTTACTCGTGGGGGGAAGGTCTCGAGCAGTACTTC.

This sequence joins TRBV9 and TRBJ1-1; D possibly corresponds to TRBD1 (5 bases). V was pared by 4 bases and J by 4 bases, with 20 bases between. Germline assignment: CDR1 SGDLS and CDR2 YYNGEE. The CDR3 extends over 16 amino acids. Here the CDR3 reads CASSHTRAGSSTEAFF. In DNA form, the CDR3 reads TGTGCCAGCAGCCATACCAGGGCGGGTTCGAGCACTGAAGCTTTCTTT.

There are a few counts of this clonotype. The chain is built from TRBV5-6 and TRBJ2-6; no reliable D call. This CDR3 comprises 15 residues. Trimming removed 1 base at V and 0 bases at J, with 5 bases between. Germline assignment: CDR1 SGHDT and CDR2 YYEEEE. The CDR3 bases are TGTGCCAGCAGCTTGACGGACTCTGGGGCCAACGTCCTGACTTTC. It translates to CASSLTDSGANVLTF.

This sequence joins TRBV12-3 or TRBV12-4 and TRBJ2-5, with 10 bases fitting TRBD2. The CDR3 runs to 17 residues. V was clipped by 1 base and J by 4 bases; unmatched bases: 9. The CDR3: CASSLGLAGDGGETQYF. DNA of the CDR3: TGTGCCAGCAGTTTAGGGCTAGCGGGAGATGGGGGAGAGACCCAGTACTTC.

This clonotype was counted at least ten times. The rearrangement joins TRBV18 to TRBJ1-5, with D maybe TRBD1 (5 bases). Trimming pared 8 bases from V and 7 bases from J, leaving 12 bases between. This CDR3 region has 12 residues. Germline-derived CDR1 and CDR2 are KGHSH and LQKENI. The CDR3 sequence: CASSPQGQPQHF. CDR3 nucleotides: TGTGCCAGCAGTCCCCAGGGACAGCCCCAGCATTTT.

This clonotype was recorded a few times. The V call is TRBV20-1, the J call TRBJ1-5; TRBD1 agrees at 8 bases. Trimming took 3 bases from V and 1 from J; bases not matched to a gene: 11. CDR1 and CDR2 from the germline V gene are DFQATT and SNEGSKA (reference sequence). This CDR3 has 17 amino acids. In nucleotides, the CDR3 is TGCAGTGCTAGGGGACAGGCTCCTCGGGCGAGCAATCAGCCCCAGCATTTT. Protein: CSARGQAPRASNQPQHF.

This clonotype was observed a single time. The CDR3 is CASARMQGPFESNQPQHF. CDR3 sequence (DNA): TGTGCCAGCGCGAGGATGCAGGGGCCCTTCGAAAGCAATCAGCCCCAGCATTTT. The chain carries TRBV2 and TRBJ1-5; D might be TRBD1 (6 bases). V was cut by 8 bases and J by 1 base, with 24 bases left in between. Germline assignment: CDR1 SNHLY and CDR2 FYNNEI. The CDR3 runs 18 residues.

This clonotype was recorded many times. This chain links TRBV14 with TRBJ2-7; TRBD2 matches 7 bases. Germline CDR1 is SGHDN and CDR2 is FVKESK. This CDR3 spans 15 amino acids. V lost 5 bases to trimming and J lost 0 bases; unmatched junction nucleotides: 7. CDR3 DNA: TGTGCCAGCAGCGCGACTAGCTCCTTCTCCTACGAGCAGTACTTC. Translating gives CASSATSSFSYEQYF.

The sample holds many counts of this clonotype. V usage is TRBV25-1 and J usage is TRBJ2-2, with D possibly TRBD1 on 5 matching bases. Germline CDR1 reads MGHDK; CDR2 reads SYGVNS. The CDR3 runs to 14 residues. Trimming left V 3 bases short and J 5 bases short, with 10 bases between. The CDR3 loop reads CASSEGLETGELFF. CDR3 bases: TGTGCCAGCAGTGAGGGGCTTGAGACCGGGGAGCTGTTTTTT.

CDR3 sequence (DNA): TGTGCCAGCAGCTTTGGGGACAGGGGAGTATACCAGCCCCAGCATTTT. Its protein is CASSFGDRGVYQPQHF. This chain connects TRBV7-9 to TRBJ1-5, with TRBD1 identical over 10 bases. V dropped 3 bases and J dropped 7; count of bases not matched to a gene: 9. Germline CDR1 is SEHNR and CDR2 is FQNEAQ (reference sequence). CDR3 length: 16 residues.

The chain carries TRBV29-1 and TRBJ1-5, with 7 bases fitting TRBD1. The CDR3 extends over 13 amino acids. The germline V gene has CDR1 SQVTM and CDR2 ANQGSEA. After removal of 4 bases from V and 8 bases from J, the junction contained 8 bases not matched to a gene. The CDR3 DNA reads TGCAGCGTTGCAGACAGGGCCAGGGAGCCCCAGCATTTT. Protein: CSVADRAREPQHF.

This clonotype was seen ten or more times. The V and J genes are TRBV9 and TRBJ1-2, with D maybe TRBD1 (5 bases). CDR1 SGDLS and CDR2 YYNGEE come from the germline V gene. V gave up 3 bases and J gave up 8 bases, with 14 bases separating them. The CDR3 consists of 13 residues. CDR3 protein: CASSAGGVPGYTF. As DNA, the CDR3 is TGTGCCAGCAGCGCGGGAGGGGTCCCAGGCTACACCTTC.

This clonotype was detected once. CDR3 bases: TGCAGTGCTAGAGGGGACGGTGGGGCCAACGTCCTGACTTTC. Amino acids: CSARGDGGANVLTF. The chain recombines TRBV20-1 with TRBJ2-6, with D perhaps assigned TRBD1 or TRBD2 (5 bases each). This CDR3 is built from 14 residues. Germline loops: CDR1 DFQATT, CDR2 SNEGSKA (reference sequence). With 1 base removed from V and 3 bases from J, the gap between germline ends came to 7 bases.

In this sample, this clonotype turned up once. At one end the junction does not follow the germline gene, possibly because of a read error. The genes are TRBV5-1 and TRBJ2-3; 7 bases match TRBD2. CDR1 and CDR2 from the germline V gene are SGHRS and YFSETQ. The CDR3 totals 16 residues. Here the CDR3 DNA reads TGTGCCAGCAGCTTGGTATTAGGGAGGGCCGTAGATACGCAGTATTTT. Translated: CASSLVLGRAVDTQYF.

The chain links TRBV29-1 to TRBJ1-1; D remains unclear. V dropped 4 bases and J dropped 6 bases, with 12 bases sitting between them. The CDR3 spans 12 residues. Germline V gene data show CDR1 as SQVTM and CDR2 as ANQGSEA. The chain's CDR3 is CSVGVGVAEAFF. In nucleotides, the CDR3 is TGCAGCGTTGGGGTCGGGGTTGCTGAAGCTTTCTTT.

As concerns this clonotype: A read error may be the cause here, since a much bigger clone is one base away. Because the CDR3 is missing its conserved closing phenylalanine or tryptophan, this is likely a read error. J is TRBJ2-2 and V is TRBV6-6; 7 nucleotides match TRBD1. Germline-derived CDR1 and CDR2 are MNHNY and SVGAGI (reference sequence). This CDR3 has 15 residues. The V gene end was trimmed by 7 bases and the J gene end by 4 bases; junction bases not matched to a gene: 9. In DNA form, the CDR3 reads TGTGCCAGCAAGTCCACAGGGGTGGGCACCGGGGAGCTGTTTTGT. It yields the protein CASKSTGVGTGELFC.

V and J are TRBV7-6 and TRBJ1-5; D is perhaps TRBD1 (5 bases). V was cut by 6 bases and J by 3 bases, with 12 bases left in between. Germline V gives CDR1 SGHVS, CDR2 FNYEAQ. The CDR3 covers 14 residues. The CDR3, as DNA: TGTGCCAGCAGTCCGGGACGGCCCAATCAGCCCCAGCATTTT. Its translation: CASSPGRPNQPQHF.

This clonotype was counted between two and nine times. V is TRBV7-7 and J is TRBJ2-5; perhaps TRBD1 as D (6 bases). The CDR3 covers 12 residues. Germline V lookup: CDR1 SSHAT, CDR2 FNYEAQ (reference sequence). The CDR3 is CARGRDRETQYF. DNA for the CDR3: TGTGCTAGGGGCAGAGACAGGGAGACCCAGTACTTC.

This clonotype occurred many times. This chain's CDR3 is CASSPGRPYYEQYF. The CDR3 DNA is TGTGCCAGCAGTCCCGGGAGGCCCTACTACGAGCAGTACTTC. J is TRBJ2-7 and V is TRBV12-3 or TRBV12-4, with TRBD2 matching 7 bases. V trimming: 5 bases; J trimming: 3 bases; junction bases outside the gene matches: 7. The CDR3 contains 14 residues.

Many counts were recorded for this clonotype. The J gene is TRBJ1-2, the V gene TRBV11-2, with 8 bases fitting TRBD1. The CDR3 loop spans 18 amino acids. V lost 3 bases and J lost 1; bases outside the gene matches: 13. Germline values: CDR1 SGHAT, CDR2 FQNNGV. CDR3 loop: CASSFIGPPGQDNYGYTF. Here the CDR3 DNA reads TGTGCCAGCAGCTTTATAGGTCCCCCGGGACAGGATAACTATGGCTACACCTTC.

This clonotype was picked up one time. The chain links TRBV7-2 to TRBJ1-6; 9 nucleotides line up with TRBD1. The germline V gene encodes CDR1 SGHTA and CDR2 FQGNSA. The CDR3 consists of 16 residues. V shed 4 bases and J 10 bases; nucleotides not matched to a gene: 11. CDR3 in DNA: TGTGCCAGCAGCTACGAACGACAGGGGGTAAGGTCACCCCTCCACTTT. It is translated as CASSYERQGVRSPLHF.

CDR3 bases: TGTGCCAGCAGCCAGCTTCCGGCCCCTGGAAACACCATATATTTT. Its protein product is CASSQLPAPGNTIYF. The chain has TRBV14 and TRBJ1-3; D not resolved. This CDR3 has 15 amino acids. From germline, CDR1 is SGHDN and CDR2 FVKESK. V lost 3 bases and J lost 2, with 11 bases in between.

This clonotype was recorded a few times. The V gene is TRBV2, the J gene TRBJ2-2, with 9 bases matching TRBD1. The V gene end was trimmed by 5 bases and the J gene end by 5 bases; junction bases not matched to a gene: 9. Germline V CDR1 and CDR2: SNHLY, FYNNEI. The CDR3 runs to 16 residues. CDR3 region: CASSFLGQGGTGELFF. The CDR3 region has the DNA TGTGCCAGCAGTTTCTTGGGACAGGGTGGGACCGGGGAGCTGTTTTTT. The complete variable domain, with remaining parts taken from reference TRBV2 and TRBJ2-2, reads EPEVTQTPSHQVTQMGQEVILRCVPISNHLYFYWYRQILGQKVEFLVSFYNNEISEKSEIFDDQFSVERPDGSNFTLKIRSTKLEDSAMYFCASSFLGQGGTGELFFGEGSRLTVL.